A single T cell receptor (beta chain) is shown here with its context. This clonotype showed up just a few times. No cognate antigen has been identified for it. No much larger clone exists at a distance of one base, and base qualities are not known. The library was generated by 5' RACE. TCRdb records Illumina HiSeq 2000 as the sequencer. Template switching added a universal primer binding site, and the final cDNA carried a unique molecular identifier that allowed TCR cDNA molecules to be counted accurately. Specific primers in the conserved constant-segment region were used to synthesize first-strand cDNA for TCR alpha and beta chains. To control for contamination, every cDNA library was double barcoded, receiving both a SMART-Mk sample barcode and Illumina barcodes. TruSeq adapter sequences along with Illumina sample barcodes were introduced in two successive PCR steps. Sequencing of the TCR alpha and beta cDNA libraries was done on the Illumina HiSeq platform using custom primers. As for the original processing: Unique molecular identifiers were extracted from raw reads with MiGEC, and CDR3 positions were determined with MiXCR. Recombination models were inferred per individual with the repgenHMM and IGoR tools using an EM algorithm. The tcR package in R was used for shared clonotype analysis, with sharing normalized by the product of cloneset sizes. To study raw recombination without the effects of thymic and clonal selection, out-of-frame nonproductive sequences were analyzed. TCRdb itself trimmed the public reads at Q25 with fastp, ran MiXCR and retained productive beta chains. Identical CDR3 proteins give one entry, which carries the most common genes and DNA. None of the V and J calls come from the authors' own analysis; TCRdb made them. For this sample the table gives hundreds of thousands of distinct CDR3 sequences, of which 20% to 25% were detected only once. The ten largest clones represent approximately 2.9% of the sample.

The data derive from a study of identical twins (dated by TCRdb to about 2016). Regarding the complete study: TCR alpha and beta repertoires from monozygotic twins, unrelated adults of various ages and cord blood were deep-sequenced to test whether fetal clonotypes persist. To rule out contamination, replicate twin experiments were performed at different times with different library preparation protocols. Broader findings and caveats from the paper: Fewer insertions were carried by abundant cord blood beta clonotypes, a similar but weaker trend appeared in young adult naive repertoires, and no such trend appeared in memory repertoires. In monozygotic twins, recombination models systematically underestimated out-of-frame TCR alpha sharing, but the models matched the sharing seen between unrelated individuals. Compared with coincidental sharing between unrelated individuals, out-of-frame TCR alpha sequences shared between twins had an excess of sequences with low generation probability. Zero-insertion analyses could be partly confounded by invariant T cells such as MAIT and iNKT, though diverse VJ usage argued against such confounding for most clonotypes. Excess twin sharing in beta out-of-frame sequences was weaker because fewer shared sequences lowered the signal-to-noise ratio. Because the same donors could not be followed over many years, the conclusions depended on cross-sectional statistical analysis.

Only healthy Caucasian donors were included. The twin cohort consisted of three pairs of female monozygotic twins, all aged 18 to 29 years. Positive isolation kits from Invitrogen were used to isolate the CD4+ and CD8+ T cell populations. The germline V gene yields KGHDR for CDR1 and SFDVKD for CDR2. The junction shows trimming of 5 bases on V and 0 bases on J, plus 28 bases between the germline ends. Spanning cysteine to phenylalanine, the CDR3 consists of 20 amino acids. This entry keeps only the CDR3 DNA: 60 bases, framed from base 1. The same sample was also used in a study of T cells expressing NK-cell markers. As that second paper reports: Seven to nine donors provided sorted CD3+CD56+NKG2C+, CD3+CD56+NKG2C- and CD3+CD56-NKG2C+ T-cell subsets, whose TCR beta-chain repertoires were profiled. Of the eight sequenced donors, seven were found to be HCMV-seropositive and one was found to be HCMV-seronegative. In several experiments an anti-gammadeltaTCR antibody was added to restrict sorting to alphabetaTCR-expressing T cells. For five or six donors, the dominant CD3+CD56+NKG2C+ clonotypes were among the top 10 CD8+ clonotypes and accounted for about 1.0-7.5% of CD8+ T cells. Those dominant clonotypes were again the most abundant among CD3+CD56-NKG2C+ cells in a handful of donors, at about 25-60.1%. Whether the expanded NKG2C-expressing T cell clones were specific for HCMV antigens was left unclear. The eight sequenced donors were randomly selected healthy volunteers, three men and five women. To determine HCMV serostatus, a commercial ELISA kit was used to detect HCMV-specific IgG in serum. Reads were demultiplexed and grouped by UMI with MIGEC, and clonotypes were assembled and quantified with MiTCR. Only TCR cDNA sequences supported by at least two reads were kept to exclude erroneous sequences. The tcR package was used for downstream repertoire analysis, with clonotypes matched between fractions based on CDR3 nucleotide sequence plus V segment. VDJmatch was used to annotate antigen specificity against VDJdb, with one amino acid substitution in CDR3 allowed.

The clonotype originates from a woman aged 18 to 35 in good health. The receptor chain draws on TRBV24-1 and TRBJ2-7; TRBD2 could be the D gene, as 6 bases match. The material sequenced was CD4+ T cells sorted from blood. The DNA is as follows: TGTGCCACCAGTGGGTGGGCAAGAAAATTGCGGGGCGCCAGCTCCTACGAGCAGTACTTC. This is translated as CATSGWARKLRGASSYEQYF.